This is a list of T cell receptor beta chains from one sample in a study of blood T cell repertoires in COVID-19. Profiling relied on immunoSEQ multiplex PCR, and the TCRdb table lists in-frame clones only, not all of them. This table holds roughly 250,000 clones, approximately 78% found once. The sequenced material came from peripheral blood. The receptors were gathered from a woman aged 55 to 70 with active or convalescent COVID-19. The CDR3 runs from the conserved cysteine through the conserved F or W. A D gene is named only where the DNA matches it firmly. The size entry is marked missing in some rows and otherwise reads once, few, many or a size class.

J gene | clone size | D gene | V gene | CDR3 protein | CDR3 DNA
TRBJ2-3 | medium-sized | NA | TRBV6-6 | CASSYITPSTDTQYF | TGTGCCAGCAGTTACATAACTCCCTCAACAGATACGCAGTATTTT
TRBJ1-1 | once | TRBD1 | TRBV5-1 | CASSSRGPAEAFF | TGCGCCAGCAGCTCCAGGGGGCCGGCTGAAGCTTTCTTT
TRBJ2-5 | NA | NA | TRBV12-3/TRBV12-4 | CASSLRGETQYF | TGTGCCAGCAGTTTACGAGGAGAGACCCAGTACTTC
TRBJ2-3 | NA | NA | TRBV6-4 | CASSDRPYSRDTQYF | TGTGCCAGCAGTGACAGGCCTTACAGTAGGGATACGCAGTATTTT
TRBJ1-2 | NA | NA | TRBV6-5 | CASSYGEFNYGYTF | TGTGCCAGCAGCTACGGGGAGTTTAACTATGGCTACACCTTC
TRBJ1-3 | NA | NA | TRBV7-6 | CASREYSGNTIYF | TGTGCCAGCAGGGAGTACTCTGGAAACACCATATATTTT
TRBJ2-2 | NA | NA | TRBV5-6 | CASSSSIRELFF | TGTGCCAGCAGCTCTAGTATCCGGGAGCTGTTTTTT
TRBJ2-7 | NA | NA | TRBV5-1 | CASSLLVGIYEQYF | TGCGCCAGCAGCTTGCTAGTCGGGATCTACGAGCAGTACTTC
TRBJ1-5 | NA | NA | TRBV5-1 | CASSKSPQEGQPQHF | TGCGCCAGCAGCAAAAGCCCTCAGGAGGGTCAGCCCCAGCATTTT
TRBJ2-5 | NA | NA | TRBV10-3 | CAISESHPTFLARETQYF | TGTGCCATCAGTGAGTCTCATCCGACCTTTTTAGCGAGGGAGACCCAGTACTTC
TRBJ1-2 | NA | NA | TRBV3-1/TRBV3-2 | CASSQRGDGGYTF | TGTGCCAGCAGCCAAAGAGGTGATGGTGGCTACACCTTC
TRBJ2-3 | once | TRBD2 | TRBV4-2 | CASSPSVRGGASDTQYF | TGTGCCAGCAGCCCTTCGGTTCGCGGGGGGGCCTCAGATACGCAGTATTTT
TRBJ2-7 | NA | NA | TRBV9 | CARKGRQLPKTYEQYF | TGTGCCAGGAAGGGGAGGCAGTTACCCAAAACCTACGAGCAGTACTTC
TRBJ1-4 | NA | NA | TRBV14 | CASSPRTATNEKLFF | TGTGCCAGCAGCCCACGGACAGCTACTAATGAAAAACTGTTTTTT
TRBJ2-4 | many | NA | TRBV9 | CASSAGGTSKNIQYF | TGTGCCAGCAGTGCAGGCGGGACCTCCAAAAACATTCAGTACTTC
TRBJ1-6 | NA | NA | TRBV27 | CASSLSAGTGPLHF | TGTGCCAGCAGTTTATCGGCGGGGACTGGTCCCCTCCACTTT
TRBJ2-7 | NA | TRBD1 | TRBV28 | CASSLGRQGPYEQYF | TGTGCCAGCAGTTTAGGGAGACAGGGGCCCTACGAGCAGTACTTC
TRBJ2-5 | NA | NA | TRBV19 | CASSPGPREEETQYF | TGTGCCAGTAGTCCAGGCCCCAGGGAAGAAGAGACCCAGTACTTC
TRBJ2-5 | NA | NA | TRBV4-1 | CASSLSTSQGGRETQYF | TGCGCCAGCAGCCTATCCACGTCCCAGGGGGGTAGGGAGACCCAGTACTTC
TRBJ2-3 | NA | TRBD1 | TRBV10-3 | CAISESDRGTDTQYF | TGTGCCATCAGTGAATCCGACAGGGGCACAGATACGCAGTATTTT
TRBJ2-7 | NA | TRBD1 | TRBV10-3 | CAIGDRAGEQYF | TGTGCCATCGGCGACAGGGCGGGCGAGCAGTACTTC
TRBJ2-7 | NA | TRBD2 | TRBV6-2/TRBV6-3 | CASSSPGLAMYEQYF | TGTGCCAGCAGTTCCCCGGGACTAGCTATGTACGAGCAGTACTTC
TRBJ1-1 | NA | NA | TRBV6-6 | CASSYSTAFMNTEAFF | TGTGCCAGCAGTTACAGCACAGCCTTCATGAACACTGAAGCTTTCTTT
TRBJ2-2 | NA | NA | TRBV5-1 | CASSPNWGPNTGELFF | TGCGCCAGCAGCCCAAATTGGGGCCCGAACACCGGGGAGCTGTTTTTT